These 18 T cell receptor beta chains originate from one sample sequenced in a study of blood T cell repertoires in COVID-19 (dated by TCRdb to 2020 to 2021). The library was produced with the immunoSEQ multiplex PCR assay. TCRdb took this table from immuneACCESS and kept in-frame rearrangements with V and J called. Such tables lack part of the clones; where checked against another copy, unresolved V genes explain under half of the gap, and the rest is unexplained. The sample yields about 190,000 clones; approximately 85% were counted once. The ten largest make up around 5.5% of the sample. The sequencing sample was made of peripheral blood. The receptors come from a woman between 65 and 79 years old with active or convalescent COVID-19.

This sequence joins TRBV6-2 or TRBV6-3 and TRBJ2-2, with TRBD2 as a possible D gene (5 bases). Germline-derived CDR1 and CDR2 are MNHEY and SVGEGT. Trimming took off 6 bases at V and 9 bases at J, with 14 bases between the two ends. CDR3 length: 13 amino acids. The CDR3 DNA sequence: TGTGCCAGCAGCCGCTGGGGAGAGAGGGAGCTGTTTTTT. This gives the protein CASSRWGERELFF.

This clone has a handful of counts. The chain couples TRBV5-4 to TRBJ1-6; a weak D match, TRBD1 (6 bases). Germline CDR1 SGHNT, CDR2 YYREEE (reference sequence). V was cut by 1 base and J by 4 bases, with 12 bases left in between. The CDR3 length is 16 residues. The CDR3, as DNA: TGTGCCAGCAGCTTGACCCAGGGGAAGTATAATTCACCCCTCCACTTT. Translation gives CASSLTQGKYNSPLHF.

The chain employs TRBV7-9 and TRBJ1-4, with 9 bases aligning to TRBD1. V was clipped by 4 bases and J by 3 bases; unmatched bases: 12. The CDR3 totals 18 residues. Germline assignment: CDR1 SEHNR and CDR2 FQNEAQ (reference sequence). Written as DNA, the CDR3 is TGTGCCAGCAGCTCCCCCCCCGGACAGGGGAATTCTAATGAAAAACTGTTTTTT. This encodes CASSSPPGQGNSNEKLFF.

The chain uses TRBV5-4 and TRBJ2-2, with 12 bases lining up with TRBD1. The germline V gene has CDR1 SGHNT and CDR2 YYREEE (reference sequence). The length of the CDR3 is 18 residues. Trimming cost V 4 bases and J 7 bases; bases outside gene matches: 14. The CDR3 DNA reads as TGTGCCAGCAGCCTGCGAATTGGTGGGACAGGGGGCCACGGGGAGCTGTTTTTT. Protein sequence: CASSLRIGGTGGHGELFF.

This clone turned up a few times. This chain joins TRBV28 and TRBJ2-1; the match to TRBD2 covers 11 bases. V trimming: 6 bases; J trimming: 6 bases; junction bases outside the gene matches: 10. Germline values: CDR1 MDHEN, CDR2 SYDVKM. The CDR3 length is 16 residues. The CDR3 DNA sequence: TGTGCCAGCAGCCGACCTGCTAGCGGGAGGTCCAATGAGCAGTTCTTC. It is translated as CASSRPASGRSNEQFF.

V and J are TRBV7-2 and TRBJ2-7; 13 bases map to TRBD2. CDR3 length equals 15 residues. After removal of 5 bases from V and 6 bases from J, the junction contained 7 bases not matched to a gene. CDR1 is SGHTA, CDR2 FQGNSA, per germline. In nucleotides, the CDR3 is TGTGCCAGCAGCCTGGGACTAGCGGGACCCCTCGAGCAGTACTTC. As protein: CASSLGLAGPLEQYF.

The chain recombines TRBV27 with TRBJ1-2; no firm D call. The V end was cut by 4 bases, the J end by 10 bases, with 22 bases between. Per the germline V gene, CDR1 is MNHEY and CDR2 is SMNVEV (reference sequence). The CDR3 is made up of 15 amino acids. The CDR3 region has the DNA TGTGCCAGCAGTTCCTATCTTAGAGGTAATCTCGACTACACCTTC. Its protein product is CASSSYLRGNLDYTF.

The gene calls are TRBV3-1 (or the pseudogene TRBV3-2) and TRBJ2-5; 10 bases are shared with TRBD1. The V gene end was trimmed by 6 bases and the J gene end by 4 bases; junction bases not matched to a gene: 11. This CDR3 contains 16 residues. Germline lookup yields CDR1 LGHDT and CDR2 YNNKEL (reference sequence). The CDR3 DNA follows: TGTGCCAGCAGGCCCTCCGGGACAGGGGATGTAGAGACCCAGTACTTC. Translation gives CASRPSGTGDVETQYF.

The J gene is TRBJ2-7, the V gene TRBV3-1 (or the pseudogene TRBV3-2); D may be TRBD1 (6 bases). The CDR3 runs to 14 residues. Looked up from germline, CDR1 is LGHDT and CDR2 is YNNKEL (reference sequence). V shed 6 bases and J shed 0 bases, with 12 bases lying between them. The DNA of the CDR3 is TGTGCCAGCAGTGACAGGTATCTCTCCTACGAGCAGTACTTC. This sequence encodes CASSDRYLSYEQYF.

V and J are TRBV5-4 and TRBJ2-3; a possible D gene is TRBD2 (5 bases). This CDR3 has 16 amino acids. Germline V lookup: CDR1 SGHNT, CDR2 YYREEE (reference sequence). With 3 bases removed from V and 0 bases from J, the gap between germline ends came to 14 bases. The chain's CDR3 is CASSSTKGYSTDTQYF. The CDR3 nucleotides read TGTGCCAGCAGCTCGACTAAGGGTTACAGCACAGATACGCAGTATTTT.

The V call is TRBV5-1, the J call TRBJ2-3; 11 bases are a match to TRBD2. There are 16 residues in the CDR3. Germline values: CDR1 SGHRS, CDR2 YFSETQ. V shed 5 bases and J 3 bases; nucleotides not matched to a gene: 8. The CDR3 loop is CASSFVTSGRTDTQYF. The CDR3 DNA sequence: TGCGCCAGCAGTTTCGTCACTAGCGGGAGAACAGATACGCAGTATTTT.

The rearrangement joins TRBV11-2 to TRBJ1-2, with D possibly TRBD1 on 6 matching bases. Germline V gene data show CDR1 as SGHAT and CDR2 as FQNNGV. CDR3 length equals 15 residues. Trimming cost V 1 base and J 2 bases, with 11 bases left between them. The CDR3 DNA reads TGTGCCAGCAGCTTAGTCCCAACAGGGAACTATGGCTACACCTTC. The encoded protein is CASSLVPTGNYGYTF.

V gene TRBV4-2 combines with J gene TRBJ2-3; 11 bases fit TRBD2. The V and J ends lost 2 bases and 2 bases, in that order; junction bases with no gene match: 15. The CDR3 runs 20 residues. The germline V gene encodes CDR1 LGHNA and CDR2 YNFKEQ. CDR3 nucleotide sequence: TGTGCCAGCAGCCAACCTGGGGCTAGCGGGAGGTTTGTGGTCACAGATACGCAGTATTTT. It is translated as CASSQPGASGRFVVTDTQYF.

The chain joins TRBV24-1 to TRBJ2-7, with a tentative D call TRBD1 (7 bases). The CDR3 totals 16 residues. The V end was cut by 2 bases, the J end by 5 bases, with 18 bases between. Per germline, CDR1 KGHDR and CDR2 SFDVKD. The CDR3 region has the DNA TGTGCCACCAGTGATTGGGGGGAAAGGGGGCTGAACGAGCAGTACTTC. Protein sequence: CATSDWGERGLNEQYF.

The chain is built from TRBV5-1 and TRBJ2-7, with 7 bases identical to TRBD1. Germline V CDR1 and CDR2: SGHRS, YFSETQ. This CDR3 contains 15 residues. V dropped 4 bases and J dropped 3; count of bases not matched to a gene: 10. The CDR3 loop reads CASSPGGRAFYEQYF. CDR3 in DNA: TGCGCCAGCAGCCCAGGGGGTAGGGCCTTCTACGAGCAGTACTTC.

The CDR3 spells CASRGTGSNTIYF. The CDR3 bases are TGTGCCAGCAGGGGGACAGGTTCGAACACCATATATTTT. This chain links TRBV12-3 or TRBV12-4 with TRBJ1-3; 8 positions agree with TRBD1. Trimming cost V 6 bases and J 7 bases; bases outside gene matches: 5. The CDR3 totals 13 residues.

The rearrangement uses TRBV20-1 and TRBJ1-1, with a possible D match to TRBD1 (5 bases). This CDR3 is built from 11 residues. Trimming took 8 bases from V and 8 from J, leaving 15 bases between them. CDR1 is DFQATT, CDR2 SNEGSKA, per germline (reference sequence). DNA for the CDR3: TGCAGTATCCGACAGACACTCGAAGCTTTCTTT. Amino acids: CSIRQTLEAFF.

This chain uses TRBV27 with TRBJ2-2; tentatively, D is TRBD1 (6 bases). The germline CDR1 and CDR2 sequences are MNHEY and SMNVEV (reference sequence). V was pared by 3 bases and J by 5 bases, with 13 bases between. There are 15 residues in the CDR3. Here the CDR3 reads CASSFQGRGTGELFF. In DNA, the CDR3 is TGTGCCAGCAGTTTTCAGGGGCGCGGGACCGGGGAGCTGTTTTTT.